These T cell receptor beta chains were read from a single sample in a study of blood T cell repertoires in COVID-19. TCRdb's copy holds only in-frame clones and misses some; the assay was immunoSEQ multiplex PCR. The sample has a few hundred thousand clones; more than 70% are singletons. Material: peripheral blood. The receptors derive from a woman between 25 and 40 years old with COVID-19, enrolled during active disease. Each CDR3 is given with its conserved first and last residue. The order of the fields is clone size, V gene, J gene, D gene, CDR3 protein, CDR3 DNA. D genes are given only for firm matches. Some rows mark clone size as missing; the rest say once, few, many or name a class of expanded clone.

once,TRBV29-1,TRBJ2-2,.,CSVTGHPNTGELFF,TGCAGCGTCACGGGACACCCGAACACCGGGGAGCTGTTTTTT
.,TRBV5-1,TRBJ2-2,.,CASSSLGAGNTGELFF,TGCGCCAGCAGCTCCTTAGGGGCAGGCAACACCGGGGAGCTGTTTTTT
.,TRBV10-2,TRBJ1-5,TRBD1,CASSEQGIDQPQHF,TGCGCCAGCAGTGAACAGGGGATCGATCAGCCCCAGCATTTT
.,TRBV5-4,TRBJ2-4,TRBD2,CASSFFGTSGLLAKNIQYF,TGTGCCAGCAGCTTCTTCGGGACTAGCGGTCTTTTAGCCAAAAACATTCAGTACTTC
.,TRBV7-2,TRBJ2-7,.,CASSLDAQGLGSEQYF,TGTGCCAGCAGCTTAGACGCACAGGGTCTTGGGAGCGAGCAGTACTTC
.,TRBV6-1,TRBJ1-4,TRBD1,CASSERGHWGQGGEKLFF,TGTGCCAGCAGTGAGAGGGGGCACTGGGGACAGGGAGGGGAAAAACTGTTTTTT
.,TRBV5-4,TRBJ2-7,.,CASSFTGRSSYEQYF,TGTGCCAGCAGCTTTACAGGCCGGAGCTCCTACGAGCAGTACTTC
.,TRBV28,TRBJ2-7,TRBD1,CASSLSNRGSGEQYF,TGTGCCAGCAGTTTATCCAACAGGGGTTCGGGGGAGCAGTACTTC
.,TRBV18,TRBJ2-3,TRBD2,CASSRGSGSSDTQYF,TGTGCCAGCTCACGTGGTAGCGGGAGCTCAGATACGCAGTATTTT
.,TRBV2,TRBJ2-3,TRBD1,CASRTGGSTDTQYF,TGTGCCAGCAGGACAGGGGGGAGCACAGATACGCAGTATTTT
.,TRBV2,TRBJ1-1,.,CASSEEAPQVNEAFF,TGTGCCAGCAGTGAAGAAGCCCCACAGGTCAATGAAGCTTTCTTT
.,TRBV6-5,TRBJ2-1,TRBD2,CASYEGLAGINEQFF,TGTGCCAGCTACGAGGGACTAGCGGGAATCAATGAGCAGTTCTTC
few,TRBV7-7,TRBJ2-1,.,CASSFRREAYNEQFF,TGTGCTAGCAGCTTCAGGAGGGAGGCCTACAATGAGCAGTTCTTC
.,TRBV11-2,TRBJ1-2,.,CASSPSGGPNYGYTF,TGTGCCAGCAGCCCCTCCGGGGGTCCTAACTATGGCTACACCTTC
once,TRBV24-1,TRBJ2-3,TRBD2,CATSGPPSGSTDTQYF,TGTGCCACTAGTGGCCCCCCTAGCGGGAGCACAGATACGCAGTATTTT
.,TRBV19,TRBJ1-4,TRBD1,CASSIGTGGKLFF,TGTGCCAGTAGTATCGGGACAGGGGGAAAACTGTTTTTT
.,TRBV12-3/TRBV12-4,TRBJ2-1,.,CASSLAAFDEQFF,TGTGCCAGCAGTTTAGCAGCTTTCGATGAGCAGTTCTTC
once,TRBV5-1,TRBJ2-3,TRBD2,CASSLEMVSGRPDTQYF,TGCGCCAGCAGCTTGGAAATGGTTAGCGGGAGACCAGATACGCAGTATTTT
.,TRBV7-2,TRBJ1-3,TRBD1,CASSREGAAGNTIYF,TGTGCCAGCAGCCGCGAGGGGGCAGCAGGAAACACCATATATTTT
once,TRBV29-1,TRBJ1-4,.,CSVRGSPDEKLFF,TGCAGCGTAAGGGGGAGTCCGGATGAAAAACTGTTTTTT
.,TRBV24-1,TRBJ2-3,TRBD2,CATSLADYTDTQYF,TGTGCCACCAGTCTAGCGGACTACACAGATACGCAGTATTTT
.,TRBV4-1,TRBJ1-3,.,CASSQVPVANTIYF,TGCGCCAGCAGCCAAGTTCCTGTTGCGAACACCATATATTTT
once,TRBV21-1,TRBJ1-1,.,CASSNDRGESTEAFF,TGTGCCAGCAGCAACGACAGGGGGGAGAGCACTGAAGCTTTCTTT
once,TRBV2,TRBJ2-7,.,CASNDISYEQYF,TGTGCCAGCAATGACATTTCCTACGAGCAGTACTTC
.,TRBV19,TRBJ2-1,.,CASSISGTPGNEQFF,TGTGCCAGTAGTATCTCCGGGACTCCCGGCAATGAGCAGTTCTTC
.,TRBV27,TRBJ1-2,TRBD1,CARYTGAHYGYTF,TGTGCCAGGTACACAGGGGCCCACTATGGCTACACCTTC
.,TRBV28,TRBJ1-5,TRBD1,CASRDSVNQPQHF,TGTGCCAGCCGGGACAGCGTCAATCAGCCCCAGCATTTT
.,TRBV29-1,TRBJ1-1,.,CSVAGGNTEAFF,TGCAGCGTTGCCGGGGGAAACACTGAAGCTTTCTTT
.,TRBV7-9,TRBJ1-2,.,CASSPWEASTYGYTF,TGTGCCAGCAGCCCGTGGGAGGCATCCACCTATGGCTACACCTTC
.,TRBV27,TRBJ2-3,TRBD2,CASSGTRGAVDTQYF,TGTGCCAGCAGTGGGACGCGGGGGGCGGTGGATACGCAGTATTTT
.,TRBV2,TRBJ2-2,TRBD1,CASSDPRQGYTGELFF,TGTGCCAGCAGTGATCCCCGACAGGGGTACACCGGGGAGCTGTTTTTT
.,TRBV5-1,TRBJ2-5,TRBD1,CASSQGQGAQETQYF,TGCGCCAGCAGCCAGGGACAGGGGGCCCAAGAGACCCAGTACTTC
.,TRBV18,TRBJ1-2,.,CASSQEQGRIYGYTF,TGTGCCAGCTCACAAGAACAGGGAAGAATCTATGGCTACACCTTC
.,TRBV5-1,TRBJ2-7,TRBD1,CASSPGTGDEYKYF,TGCGCCAGCAGCCCGGGGACAGGGGACGAATATAAGTACTTC
.,TRBV7-9,TRBJ2-1,TRBD2,CASSLSGGRIHNEQFF,TGTGCCAGCAGCTTGTCTGGCGGGAGGATCCACAATGAGCAGTTCTTC
few,TRBV9,TRBJ2-2,.,CASSVKGTPLTGELFF,TGTGCCAGCAGCGTAAAGGGGACACCGTTAACCGGGGAGCTGTTTTTT
.,TRBV18,TRBJ2-5,TRBD2,CASSPLIQAGGQETQYF,TGTGCCAGCTCCCCATTAATTCAAGCGGGGGGACAAGAGACCCAGTACTTC
.,TRBV2,TRBJ2-7,.,CASNTASYEQYF,TGTGCCAGCAACACAGCCTCCTACGAGCAGTACTTC
.,TRBV29-1,TRBJ2-1,TRBD1,CSVAGGSYNEQFF,TGCAGCGTTGCAGGGGGCTCCTACAATGAGCAGTTCTTC
.,TRBV4-2,TRBJ2-7,.,CASSQEGRGQGGTYEQYF,TGTGCCAGCAGCCAAGAGGGGCGTGGCCAGGGTGGGACCTACGAGCAGTACTTC
.,TRBV7-2,TRBJ2-3,TRBD2,CASSLSGTIKNTQYF,TGTGCCAGCAGCTTGTCCGGGACTATCAAGAATACGCAGTATTTT
.,TRBV6-5,TRBJ1-1,TRBD1,CASSYDRALLTEAFF,TGTGCCAGCAGTTACGACAGGGCTTTGCTCACTGAAGCTTTCTTT
.,TRBV5-1,TRBJ2-5,.,CASSYGWEGGQETQYF,TGCGCCAGCAGCTACGGTTGGGAAGGGGGCCAAGAGACCCAGTACTTC
once,TRBV18,TRBJ2-3,TRBD2,CASSPPSGGAEYF,TGTGCCAGCTCCCCGCCTAGCGGGGGGGCCGAGTATTTT
.,TRBV27,TRBJ1-6,TRBD1,CASSFHQGVTPLHF,TGTGCCAGCAGTTTTCATCAGGGGGTGACACCCCTCCACTTT
few,TRBV28,TRBJ2-1,TRBD2,CASSLGLAGGRSSYNEQFF,TGTGCCAGCAGTTTAGGACTAGCGGGGGGGAGGAGCTCCTACAATGAGCAGTTCTTC
.,TRBV10-3,TRBJ2-1,TRBD2,CATVIAGGHNEQFF,TGTGCCACCGTAATAGCGGGGGGCCACAATGAGCAGTTCTTC
.,TRBV18,TRBJ1-3,TRBD1,CASSPLQTGRSGSTIYF,TGTGCCAGCTCACCACTTCAGACAGGGAGGTCTGGAAGCACCATATATTTT
.,TRBV27,TRBJ2-5,TRBD2,CASSLLAGGRLETQYF,TGTGCCAGCAGCCTACTAGCGGGAGGCCGCCTGGAGACCCAGTACTTC
.,TRBV11-2,TRBJ2-5,.,CASSRREFGETQYF,TGTGCCAGCAGCCGCCGGGAGTTTGGGGAGACCCAGTACTTC
.,TRBV19,TRBJ2-2,.,CASSIDRSTGELFF,TGTGCCAGTAGTATTGATAGAAGTACCGGGGAGCTGTTTTTT
once,TRBV5-1,TRBJ2-1,.,CASSLDRENNEQFF,TGCGCCAGCAGCTTGGACAGGGAGAATAATGAGCAGTTCTTC
.,TRBV4-3,TRBJ2-3,TRBD1,CASSRDRGQGDTQYF,TGCGCCAGCAGCCGCGACAGGGGGCAAGGAGATACGCAGTATTTT
.,TRBV5-1,TRBJ1-3,.,CASRRGDGSSGNTIYF,TGCGCCAGCAGGAGGGGAGACGGGAGCTCTGGAAACACCATATATTTT
few,TRBV7-2,TRBJ1-1,.,CASSHAGKDAEAFF,TGTGCCAGCAGCCACGCAGGGAAAGATGCTGAAGCTTTCTTT